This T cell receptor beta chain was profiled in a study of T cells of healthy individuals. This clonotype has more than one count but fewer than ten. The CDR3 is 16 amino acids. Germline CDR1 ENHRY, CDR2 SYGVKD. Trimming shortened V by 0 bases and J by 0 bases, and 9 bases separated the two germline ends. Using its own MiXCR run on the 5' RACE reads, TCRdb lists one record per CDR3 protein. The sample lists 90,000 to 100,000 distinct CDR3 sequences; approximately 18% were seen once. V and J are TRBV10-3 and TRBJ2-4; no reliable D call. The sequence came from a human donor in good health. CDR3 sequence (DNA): TGTGCCATCAGTGAGTCAGGGATCCTAGCCAAAAACATTCAGTACTTC. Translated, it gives CAISESGILAKNIQYF.